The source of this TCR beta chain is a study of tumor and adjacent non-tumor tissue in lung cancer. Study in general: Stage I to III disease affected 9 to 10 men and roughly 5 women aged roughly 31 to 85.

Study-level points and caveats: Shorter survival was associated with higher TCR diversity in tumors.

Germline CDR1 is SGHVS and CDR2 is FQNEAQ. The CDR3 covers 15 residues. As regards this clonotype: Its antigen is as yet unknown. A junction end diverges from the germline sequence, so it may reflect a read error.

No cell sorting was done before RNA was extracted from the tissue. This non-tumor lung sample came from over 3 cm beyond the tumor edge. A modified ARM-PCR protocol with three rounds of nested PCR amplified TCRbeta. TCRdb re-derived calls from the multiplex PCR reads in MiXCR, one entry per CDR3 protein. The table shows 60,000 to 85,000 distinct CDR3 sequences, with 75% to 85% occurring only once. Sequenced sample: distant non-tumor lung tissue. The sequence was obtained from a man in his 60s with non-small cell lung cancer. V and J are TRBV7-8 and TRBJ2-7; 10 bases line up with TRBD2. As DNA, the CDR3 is TGTGCCAGCATCTCTTTAGCGGGAGGAAGCTACAAGCAGTACTTC. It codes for CASISLAGGSYKQYF.